One and the same sample provided the 8 T cell receptor beta chains below, sequenced in a study of regulatory T cells in long-lasting Graves disease (dated by TCRdb to about 2021). Taken with the paper, the label for time point translates to: persistent/refractory GD, antithyroid drugs over 5 years with positive TRAb. For both TCR sequencing and RNA sequencing, RNA was extracted from PBMCs using TRIzol. Libraries were constructed by multiplex PCR. Instrument on record: Illumina HiSeq 4000. iRepertoire HTBI primers and Arm-PCR amplification of CDR3 regions were used to construct TCR beta libraries. TCRdb's own reprocessing of the public reads used fastp at Q25 and MiXCR and kept productive beta chains. Every CDR3 protein is listed once, alongside the most common genes and DNA of its rows. Recorded for this sample are 350,000 to 500,000 distinct CDR3 sequences; roughly a fifth of them occurred a single time. Roughly an eighth of the sample is held by the ten biggest clonotypes.

Sequencing was performed on peripheral blood mononuclear cells (PBMCs), taken when the disease was refractory, from a patient treated with antithyroid drugs. The source of these receptors is a female donor with Graves disease.

This rearrangement joins TRBV2 to TRBJ1-3, with D unresolved. Germline CDR1 and CDR2: SNHLY and FYNNEI. The CDR3 has 13 residues. The germline V and J ends were trimmed by 7 bases and 2 bases, with 9 bases remaining between them. CDR3 sequence reads: CASMTDTGNTIYF. In nucleotides, the CDR3 is TGTGCCAGCATGACCGACACTGGAAACACCATATATTTT. Drawing the rest from reference TRBV2 and TRBJ1-3, the complete variable domain is EPEVTQTPSHQVTQMGQEVILRCVPISNHLYFYWYRQILGQKVEFLVSFYNNEISEKSEIFDDQFSVERPDGSNFTLKIRSTKLEDSAMYFCASMTDTGNTIYFGEGSWLTVV.

This clonotype appeared many times. J is TRBJ2-2 and V is TRBV5-1; the match to TRBD2 covers 8 bases. The length of the CDR3 is 14 residues. Trimming took 4 bases from V and 8 from J; bases not matched to a gene: 7. Germline V gene data show CDR1 as SGHRS and CDR2 as YFSETQ. The CDR3, as DNA: TGCGCCAGCAGCCAGCGACTAGCGTCTGGGGAGCTGTTTTTT. This encodes CASSQRLASGELFF.

This clonotype has ten or more counts. The J gene is TRBJ1-1, the V gene TRBV28, with TRBD1 matching 9 bases. V shed 5 bases, J shed 5 bases, and the junction held 9 bases outside the gene matches. The CDR3 runs to 15 residues. From germline, CDR1 is MDHEN and CDR2 SYDVKM. The CDR3 reads CASSLDRGMVTEAFF. CDR3 bases: TGTGCCAGCAGTCTGGACAGGGGAATGGTAACTGAAGCTTTCTTT. Based on the CDR3 plus reference TRBV28 and TRBJ1-1, the full variable domain is DVKVTQSSRYLVKRTGEKVFLECVQDMDHENMFWYRQDPGLGLRLIYFSYDVKMKEKGDIPEGYSVSREKKERFSLILESASTNQTSMYLCASSLDRGMVTEAFFGQGTRLTVV.

This clonotype was seen many times. It is unclear where the CDR3 begins or ends on the DNA, so no DNA is shown, and the CDR3 is as TCRdb lists it. The chain links TRBV28 to TRBJ1-6. Germline loops: CDR1 MDHEN, CDR2 SYDVKM. The CDR3 region is 17 residues in length, termini included. This CDR3 is CASSFLERGLYNSPLHF.

This clonotype appeared many times. The rearrangement links TRBV28 to TRBJ2-2; no clear D gene. V dropped 4 bases and J dropped 0 bases, with 9 bases sitting between them. The CDR3 extends over 15 amino acids. Looked up from germline, CDR1 is MDHEN and CDR2 is SYDVKM. In DNA, the CDR3 is TGTGCCAGCAGTTCGTGGACCGCGAACACCGGGGAGCTGTTTTTT. Amino acids: CASSSWTANTGELFF.

This sequence joins TRBV28 and TRBJ2-7, with D maybe TRBD2 (7 bases). The V gene lost 7 bases and the J gene lost 5 bases, with 24 bases spanning the gap. CDR1 MDHEN and CDR2 SYDVKM come from the germline V gene. This CDR3 has 16 residues. Written as DNA, the CDR3 is TGTGCCAGCACCGTTATCGGCGGGGGCGGATCCAACGAGCAGTACTTC. Residues: CASTVIGGGGSNEQYF.

This clonotype has ten or more counts. The V and J genes are TRBV2 and TRBJ2-7, with 7 bases fitting TRBD1. The CDR3 runs 12 residues. J was trimmed by 4 bases and V by 6 bases; bases with no gene match: 3. CDR1 SNHLY and CDR2 FYNNEI come from the germline V gene. Here the CDR3 DNA reads TGTGCCAGCAGGAACAGGGGTTACGAGCAGTACTTC. This sequence encodes CASRNRGYEQYF. The whole variable domain, filled in from reference TRBV2 and TRBJ2-7, reads EPEVTQTPSHQVTQMGQEVILRCVPISNHLYFYWYRQILGQKVEFLVSFYNNEISEKSEIFDDQFSVERPDGSNFTLKIRSTKLEDSAMYFCASRNRGYEQYFGPGTRLTVT.

This clonotype was observed many times. The V and J genes are TRBV12-3 or TRBV12-4 and TRBJ1-5, with unresolved D. Trimming pared 3 bases from V and 3 bases from J, leaving 12 bases between. The CDR3 is 15 amino acids. The CDR3 spells CASSLSDGYNQPQHF. The CDR3 nucleotides are TGTGCCAGCAGTTTGTCCGACGGATACAATCAGCCCCAGCATTTT.